The sequence of this T cell receptor beta chain was determined in a study of regulatory T cells in long-lasting Graves disease (TCRdb year 2021). Regarding the complete study: Persistent Graves' disease was defined as persistently positive TSH receptor autoantibodies together with antithyroid drug treatment for over 5 years. On average, persistent Graves' disease patients in the clinical cohort had been on antithyroid drugs for eight to twelve years. Peripheral blood TCR sequencing and RNA sequencing compared persistent Graves' disease patients with newly diagnosed Graves' disease patients. A total of roughly 35 samples underwent TCR sequencing: 13 from persistent and approximately 20 from newly diagnosed Graves' disease patients. The study took place in China and was registered as a clinical trial. Points the paper makes about the study in general: Persistent disease showed preferential use of TRBV28, TRBJ1-2 and TRBJ2-5, whereas newly diagnosed disease favored TRBV20-1 and TRBJ2-1. Compared with newly diagnosed patients, patients with persistent Graves' disease had lower TCR Shannon entropy and fewer highly expanded clones, which suggests clonal expansion. Sequencing and analysis were restricted to the TCR beta chain. Persistent patients shared more public clonotypes among themselves (around 2,700) than newly diagnosed patients did (roughly 910). The authors acknowledged the small sample size as a limitation that may reduce accuracy. Only peripheral blood was studied, because thyroid tissue, the primary lesion, was inaccessible.

The sample's time point label is to be understood as: persistent/refractory GD, antithyroid drugs over 5 years with positive TRAb. RNA was extracted from PBMCs in TRIzol for both TCR sequencing and RNA sequencing. The diagnosis of Graves' disease was made according to American Thyroid Association guidelines. The patients came from an endocrinology department in Xi'an, China. Each patient gave 8.5 to 9.5 milliliters of peripheral blood, collected in an EDTA anticoagulant tube. Ficoll Paque Plus density gradient separation was used to isolate PBMCs, and no further T cell sorting was performed. An Agilent 2100 Bioanalyzer and agarose gel were used to check RNA quality, while a NanoDrop 2000 measured RNA concentration. Spanning cysteine to phenylalanine, the CDR3 consists of 13 amino acids. Only CDR3 DNA is held: 39 bases, read in frame from base 1. From a lookup of the germline V gene, CDR1 and CDR2 are SNHLY and FYNNEI.

The library was made by multiplex PCR. TCRdb records Illumina HiSeq 4000 as the sequencer. CDR3 regions were amplified by Arm-PCR with iRepertoire HTBI primers to construct TCR beta libraries. Before sequencing, the PCR products went through gel purification. Concerning the study's data processing: Gene usage analysis of CDR3 amino acid clonotypes relied on the roughly 58 TRBV and 14 TRBJ segments identified across samples. COPE and FqMerger were used to merge the filtered high-quality paired reads into contigs. BLAST was used to align contigs to IMGT TRBV, TRBD and TRBJ reference genes, with CDR3 defined following IMGT. Highly expanded clones were defined as clonotypes with a frequency above 0.1%. Shannon entropy was used to measure repertoire diversity, and the Gini coefficient was used to measure V-J evenness. A clonotype found in more than one individual was treated as public. TCRdb cleaned the public reads at Q25 with fastp, built clones with MiXCR and kept in-frame beta chains. For every CDR3 protein sequence, its rows merge into one entry that carries the most common genes and DNA. The V and J calls and clone size are TCRdb's, not the authors'. A total of approximately 690,000 distinct CDR3 sequences appear in this sample, approximately 29% of them only once. Around 40% of the sample comes from the top ten.

About this clonotype: Its target antigen remains unknown. Just one base apart from a much larger clone, this may be a read error.

The sequence derives from a female donor with Graves disease. This chain joins TRBV2 to TRBJ2-7, with a tentative D call of TRBD1 or TRBD2, each matching 5 bases. The sequenced sample was peripheral blood mononuclear cells (PBMCs), obtained when the disease was refractory, from a patient treated with antithyroid drugs. The DNA sequence is as follows: TGTGCCAGCAGTTGGGACGAGTCCTACGGGCAGTACTTC. It codes for CASSWDESYGQYF.